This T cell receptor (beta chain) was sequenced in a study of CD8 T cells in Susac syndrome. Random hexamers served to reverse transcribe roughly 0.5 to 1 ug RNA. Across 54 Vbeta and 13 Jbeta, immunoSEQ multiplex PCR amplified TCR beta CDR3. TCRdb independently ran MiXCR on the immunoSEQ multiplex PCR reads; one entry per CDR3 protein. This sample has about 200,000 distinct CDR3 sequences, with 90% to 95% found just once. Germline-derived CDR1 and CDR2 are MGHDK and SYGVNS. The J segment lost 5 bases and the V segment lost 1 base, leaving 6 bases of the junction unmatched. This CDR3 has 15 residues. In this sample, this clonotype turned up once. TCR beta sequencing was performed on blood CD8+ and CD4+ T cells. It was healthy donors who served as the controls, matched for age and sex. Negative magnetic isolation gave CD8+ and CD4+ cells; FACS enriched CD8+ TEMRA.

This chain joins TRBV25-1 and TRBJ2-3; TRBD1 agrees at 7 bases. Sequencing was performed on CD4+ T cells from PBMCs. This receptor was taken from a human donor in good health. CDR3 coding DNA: TGTGCCAGCAGTGAATCAACAGGGGTGGGAGATACGCAGTATTTT. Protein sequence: CASSESTGVGDTQYF.